This T cell receptor beta chain emerged from a study of early T cells in non-severe SARS-CoV-2 infection. Deletions cut 4 bases from V and 7 bases from J, with 10 bases between. This CDR3 region has 12 residues. Germline CDR1 reads SQVTM; CDR2 reads ANQGSEA. This clonotype has ten or more counts. MiXCR was run by TCRdb on the 5' RACE reads, yielding one entry per CDR3 protein. The data contain 45,000 to 55,000 distinct CDR3 sequences, about 13% of them singletons. Sequences were obtained from whole blood. The chain is built from TRBV29-1 and TRBJ1-4; tentatively, D is TRBD1 (6 bases). This clonotype was sampled from an adult who was a healthcare worker with PCR-confirmed SARS-CoV-2 infection or an uninfected control (not recorded which). CDR3 amino acids: CSVGQAGEKLFF. The CDR3 bases are TGCAGCGTTGGACAGGCGGGTGAAAAACTGTTTTTT. The whole variable domain, remainder taken from reference TRBV29-1 and TRBJ1-4, is SAVISQKPSRDICQRGTSLTIQCQVDSQVTMMFWYRQQPGQSLTLIATANQGSEATYESGFVIDKFPISRPNLTFSTLTVSNMSPEDSSIYLCSVGQAGEKLFFGSGTQLSVL.